The rows below give T cell receptor beta chains drawn from one sample of a study of identical twins. TCRdb independently ran MiXCR on the 5' RACE reads; one entry per CDR3 protein. Of just over 500,000 distinct CDR3 sequences detected, less than 25% appear once; the ten largest clones hold about 0.93%. These data are also associated with another study on T cells expressing NK-cell markers.

Sequences were obtained from CD4+ T cells sorted from blood. These receptor sequences come from a woman aged 18-30 years in good health. Both conserved end residues are part of each CDR3. D genes are given only for firm matches. Size values are once, few and many counts, or a class for expanded clones, and some rows have none.

d_gene: .; len: 14; v_gene: TRBV5-1; abundance: .; j_gene: TRBJ2-2; CDR3aa: CASSLQQGPGELFF; CDR3nt: TGCGCCAGCAGCTTGCAACAGGGACCCGGGGAGCTGTTTTTT
d_gene: .; len: 18; v_gene: TRBV4-3; abundance: few; j_gene: TRBJ2-5; CDR3aa: CASSQGTWLGATEETQYF; CDR3nt: TGCGCCAGCAGCCAAGGGACCTGGCTCGGGGCGACCGAAGAGACCCAGTACTTC
d_gene: TRBD1; len: 13; v_gene: TRBV20-1; abundance: .; j_gene: TRBJ1-1; CDR3aa: CSGQPGQGAKAFF; CDR3nt: TGCAGTGGGCAGCCGGGACAGGGGGCCAAAGCTTTCTTT
d_gene: TRBD1; len: 14; v_gene: TRBV2; abundance: many; j_gene: TRBJ2-3; CDR3aa: CASSRTGRTDTQYF; CDR3nt: TGTGCCAGCAGTCGGACAGGGCGCACAGATACGCAGTATTTT
d_gene: TRBD2; len: 15; v_gene: TRBV4-3; abundance: few; j_gene: TRBJ2-7; CDR3aa: CASSQDRSGGYEQYF; CDR3nt: TGCGCCAGCAGCCAAGACCGGTCGGGGGGCTACGAGCAGTACTTC
d_gene: .; len: 18; v_gene: TRBV14; abundance: .; j_gene: TRBJ2-2; CDR3aa: CASSQDGWGRRNTGELFF; CDR3nt: TGTGCCAGCAGCCAAGATGGATGGGGGCGTCGGAACACCGGGGAGCTGTTTTTT
d_gene: TRBD1; len: 13; v_gene: TRBV20-1; abundance: .; j_gene: TRBJ1-1; CDR3aa: CSATQGASTEAFF; CDR3nt: TGCAGTGCAACGCAGGGGGCGAGCACTGAAGCTTTCTTT
d_gene: .; len: 14; v_gene: TRBV7-2; abundance: few; j_gene: TRBJ2-5; CDR3aa: CASSLVGSGETQYF; CDR3nt: TGTGCCAGCAGCTTAGTAGGTAGCGGTGAGACCCAGTACTTC
d_gene: TRBD2; len: 15; v_gene: TRBV25-1; abundance: .; j_gene: TRBJ2-7; CDR3aa: CASSELAGQYYEQYF; CDR3nt: TGTGCCAGCAGTGAACTAGCGGGACAGTATTACGAGCAGTACTTC
d_gene: .; len: 15; v_gene: TRBV12-3/TRBV12-4; abundance: few; j_gene: TRBJ2-6; CDR3aa: CASSLRDSGANVLTF; CDR3nt: TGTGCCAGCAGTTTACGTGACTCTGGGGCCAACGTCCTGACTTTC
d_gene: .; len: 15; v_gene: TRBV5-1; abundance: .; j_gene: TRBJ1-4; CDR3aa: CASSFRTPPTEKLFF; CDR3nt: TGCGCCAGCAGCTTCCGAACACCTCCGACCGAAAAACTGTTTTTT
d_gene: TRBD1; len: 19; v_gene: TRBV12-3/TRBV12-4; abundance: .; j_gene: TRBJ1-1; CDR3aa: CASSSSLRAQGEENTEAFF; CDR3nt: TGTGCCAGCAGTTCTTCCCTCCGGGCTCAGGGGGAAGAGAACACTGAAGCTTTCTTT
d_gene: TRBD2; len: 13; v_gene: TRBV9; abundance: .; j_gene: TRBJ2-1; CDR3aa: CASSVRGGYEQFF; CDR3nt: TGTGCCAGCAGCGTTCGGGGGGGCTATGAGCAGTTCTTC
d_gene: TRBD2; len: 18; v_gene: TRBV11-2; abundance: few; j_gene: TRBJ2-4; CDR3aa: CASSFPKTSGLAKNIQYF; CDR3nt: TGTGCCAGCAGCTTTCCGAAGACTAGCGGACTAGCCAAAAACATTCAGTACTTC
d_gene: TRBD1; len: 15; v_gene: TRBV10-3; abundance: few; j_gene: TRBJ1-2; CDR3aa: CAIRFQGDANYGYTF; CDR3nt: TGTGCCATCAGATTTCAGGGGGATGCTAACTATGGCTACACCTTC
d_gene: .; len: 14; v_gene: TRBV30; abundance: .; j_gene: TRBJ1-5; CDR3aa: CAWSVGSSNQPQHF; CDR3nt: TGTGCCTGGAGTGTAGGTAGTAGCAATCAGCCCCAGCATTTT
d_gene: TRBD1; len: 17; v_gene: TRBV7-2; abundance: many; j_gene: TRBJ2-2; CDR3aa: CASSLRYGQGDTGELFF; CDR3nt: TGTGCCAGCAGCTTACGATACGGACAGGGGGACACCGGGGAGCTGTTTTTT
d_gene: .; len: 18; v_gene: TRBV27; abundance: .; j_gene: TRBJ1-5; CDR3aa: CASSFSGPRGGSNQPQHF; CDR3nt: TGTGCCAGCAGTTTCTCGGGCCCCAGGGGTGGGAGCAATCAGCCCCAGCATTTT
d_gene: .; len: 12; v_gene: TRBV29-1; abundance: few; j_gene: TRBJ1-1; CDR3aa: CSVDPGDTEAFF; CDR3nt: TGCAGCGTTGACCCGGGGGACACTGAAGCTTTCTTT
d_gene: .; len: 13; v_gene: TRBV12-3/TRBV12-4; abundance: few; j_gene: TRBJ1-4; CDR3aa: CASSWVPGEKLFF; CDR3nt: TGTGCCAGCAGCTGGGTCCCGGGGGAAAAACTGTTTTTT
d_gene: TRBD1; len: 14; v_gene: TRBV12-3/TRBV12-4; abundance: .; j_gene: TRBJ2-2; CDR3aa: CASSSRQGAGELFF; CDR3nt: TGTGCCAGCAGTTCCCGACAGGGGGCCGGGGAGCTGTTTTTT
d_gene: .; len: 16; v_gene: TRBV27; abundance: few; j_gene: TRBJ2-3; CDR3aa: CASSPPPDRYTDTQYF; CDR3nt: TGTGCCAGCAGTCCCCCGCCGGACCGATACACAGATACGCAGTATTTT
d_gene: .; len: 14; v_gene: TRBV12-3/TRBV12-4; abundance: .; j_gene: TRBJ2-7; CDR3aa: CASSRRGETYEQYF; CDR3nt: TGTGCCAGCAGTCGGAGAGGGGAGACCTACGAGCAGTACTTC
d_gene: .; len: 14; v_gene: TRBV9; abundance: few; j_gene: TRBJ2-5; CDR3aa: CASSVGGFGETQYF; CDR3nt: TGTGCCAGCAGCGTAGGAGGGTTCGGGGAGACCCAGTACTTC
d_gene: .; len: 14; v_gene: TRBV12-3/TRBV12-4; abundance: few; j_gene: TRBJ1-3; CDR3aa: CASSSRGSGNTIYF; CDR3nt: TGTGCCAGCAGCTCCCGGGGGTCTGGAAACACCATATATTTT
d_gene: .; len: 14; v_gene: TRBV7-9; abundance: .; j_gene: TRBJ2-2; CDR3aa: CASSLVPITGELFF; CDR3nt: TGTGCCAGCAGCTTAGTGCCAATCACCGGGGAGCTGTTTTTT
d_gene: .; len: 13; v_gene: TRBV5-1; abundance: .; j_gene: TRBJ2-5; CDR3aa: CASSFGSGETQYF; CDR3nt: TGCGCCAGCAGCTTCGGGAGTGGGGAGACCCAGTACTTC
d_gene: TRBD2; len: 16; v_gene: TRBV12-3/TRBV12-4; abundance: .; j_gene: TRBJ2-7; CDR3aa: CASSPGTSGARYEQYF; CDR3nt: TGTGCCAGCAGTCCCGGGACTAGCGGGGCGCGTTACGAGCAGTACTTC
d_gene: .; len: 12; v_gene: TRBV25-1; abundance: .; j_gene: TRBJ2-7; CDR3aa: CATRGNANEQYF; CDR3nt: TGTGCGACTCGCGGGAACGCCAACGAGCAGTACTTC
d_gene: TRBD2; len: 15; v_gene: TRBV20-1; abundance: few; j_gene: TRBJ2-3; CDR3aa: CSARGLAGRSDTQYF; CDR3nt: TGCAGTGCTAGGGGACTAGCGGGACGTTCAGATACGCAGTATTTT
d_gene: TRBD2; len: 13; v_gene: TRBV20-1; abundance: few; j_gene: TRBJ2-5; CDR3aa: CSDAGLSQETQYF; CDR3nt: TGCAGTGACGCGGGACTATCACAAGAGACCCAGTACTTC
d_gene: TRBD1; len: 14; v_gene: TRBV5-1; abundance: few; j_gene: TRBJ1-2; CDR3aa: CASSSDRGPRGYTF; CDR3nt: TGCGCCAGCAGCAGCGACAGGGGCCCAAGGGGCTACACCTTC
d_gene: .; len: 14; v_gene: TRBV12-3/TRBV12-4; abundance: .; j_gene: TRBJ2-7; CDR3aa: CASSFGADDYEQYF; CDR3nt: TGTGCCAGCAGTTTTGGGGCCGACGACTACGAGCAGTACTTC
d_gene: .; len: 14; v_gene: TRBV5-1; abundance: .; j_gene: TRBJ1-2; CDR3aa: CASSLKDLGNGYTF; CDR3nt: TGCGCCAGCAGCTTGAAGGACCTGGGGAATGGCTACACCTTC
d_gene: .; len: 11; v_gene: TRBV29-1; abundance: few; j_gene: TRBJ1-1; CDR3aa: CSVKIEIEAFF; CDR3nt: TGCAGCGTTAAAATCGAAATTGAAGCTTTCTTT
d_gene: .; len: 15; v_gene: TRBV5-1; abundance: .; j_gene: TRBJ2-3; CDR3aa: CASSLGWGGEDTQYF; CDR3nt: TGCGCCAGCAGCTTGGGCTGGGGGGGCGAAGATACGCAGTATTTT
d_gene: TRBD1; len: 15; v_gene: TRBV20-1; abundance: .; j_gene: TRBJ1-4; CDR3aa: CSAYQAGQGLKKLFF; CDR3nt: TGCAGTGCCTATCAAGCGGGACAGGGGCTCAAAAAACTGTTTTTT
d_gene: .; len: 12; v_gene: TRBV11-2; abundance: .; j_gene: TRBJ1-2; CDR3aa: CASSQGTYGYTF; CDR3nt: TGTGCCAGCAGCCAGGGGACCTATGGCTACACCTTC
d_gene: TRBD1; len: 14; v_gene: TRBV20-1; abundance: few; j_gene: TRBJ1-2; CDR3aa: CSARGGQGIYGYTF; CDR3nt: TGCAGTGCTAGAGGCGGACAGGGAATCTATGGCTACACCTTC
d_gene: .; len: 15; v_gene: TRBV7-2; abundance: once; j_gene: TRBJ2-5; CDR3aa: CASSLKEGPQETQYF; CDR3nt: TGTGCCAGCAGCTTGAAGGAGGGACCCCAAGAGACCCAGTACTTC
d_gene: .; len: 17; v_gene: TRBV20-1; abundance: .; j_gene: TRBJ1-5; CDR3aa: CSARRVGQRDSNQPQHF; CDR3nt: TGCAGTGCTAGAAGGGTCGGTCAGAGAGATAGCAATCAGCCCCAGCATTTT
d_gene: .; len: 15; v_gene: TRBV27; abundance: few; j_gene: TRBJ1-5; CDR3aa: CASSLMGSYDQPQHF; CDR3nt: TGTGCCAGCAGTTTAATGGGTTCGTACGATCAGCCCCAGCATTTT
d_gene: TRBD2; len: 14; v_gene: TRBV3-1; abundance: .; j_gene: TRBJ2-5; CDR3aa: CASSLLGTTETQYF; CDR3nt: TGTGCCAGCAGCCTCCTAGGGACTACGGAGACCCAGTACTTC